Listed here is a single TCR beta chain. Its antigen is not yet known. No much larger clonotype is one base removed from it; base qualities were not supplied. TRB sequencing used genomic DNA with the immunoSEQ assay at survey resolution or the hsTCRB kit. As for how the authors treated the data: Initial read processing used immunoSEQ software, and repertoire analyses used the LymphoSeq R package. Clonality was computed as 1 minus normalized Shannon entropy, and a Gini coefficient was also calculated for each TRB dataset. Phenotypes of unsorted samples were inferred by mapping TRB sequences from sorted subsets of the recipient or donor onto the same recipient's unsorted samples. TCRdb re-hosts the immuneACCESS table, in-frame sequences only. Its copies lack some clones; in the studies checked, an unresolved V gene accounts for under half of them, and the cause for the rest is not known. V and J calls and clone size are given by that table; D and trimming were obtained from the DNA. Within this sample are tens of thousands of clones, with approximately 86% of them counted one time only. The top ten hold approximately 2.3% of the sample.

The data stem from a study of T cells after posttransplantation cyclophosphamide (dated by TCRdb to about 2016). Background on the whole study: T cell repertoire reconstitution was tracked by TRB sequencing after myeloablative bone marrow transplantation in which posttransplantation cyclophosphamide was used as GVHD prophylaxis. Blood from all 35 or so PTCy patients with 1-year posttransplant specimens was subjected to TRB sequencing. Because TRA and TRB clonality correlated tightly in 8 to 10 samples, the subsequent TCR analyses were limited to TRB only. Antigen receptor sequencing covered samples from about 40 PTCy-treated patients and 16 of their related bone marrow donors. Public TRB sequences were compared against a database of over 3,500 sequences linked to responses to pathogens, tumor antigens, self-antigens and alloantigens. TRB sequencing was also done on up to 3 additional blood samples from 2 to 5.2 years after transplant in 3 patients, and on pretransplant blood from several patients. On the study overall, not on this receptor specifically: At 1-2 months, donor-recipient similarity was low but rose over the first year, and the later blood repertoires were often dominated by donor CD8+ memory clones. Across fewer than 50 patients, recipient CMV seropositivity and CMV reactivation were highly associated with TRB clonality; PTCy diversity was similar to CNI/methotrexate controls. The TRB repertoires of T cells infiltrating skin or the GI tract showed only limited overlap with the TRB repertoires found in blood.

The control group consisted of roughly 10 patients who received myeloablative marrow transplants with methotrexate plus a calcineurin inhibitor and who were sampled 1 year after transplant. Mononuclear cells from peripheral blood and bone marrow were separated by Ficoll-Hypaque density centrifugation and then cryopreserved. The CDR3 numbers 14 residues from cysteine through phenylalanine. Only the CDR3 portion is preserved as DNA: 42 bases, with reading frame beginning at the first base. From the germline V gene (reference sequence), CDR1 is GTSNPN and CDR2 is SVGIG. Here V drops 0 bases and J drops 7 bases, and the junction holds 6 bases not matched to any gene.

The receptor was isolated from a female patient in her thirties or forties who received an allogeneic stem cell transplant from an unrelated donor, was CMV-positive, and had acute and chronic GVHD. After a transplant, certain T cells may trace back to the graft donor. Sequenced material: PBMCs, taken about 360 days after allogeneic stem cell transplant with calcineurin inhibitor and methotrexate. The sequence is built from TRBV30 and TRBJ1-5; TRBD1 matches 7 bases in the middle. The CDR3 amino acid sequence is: CAWSVGQGGQPQHF. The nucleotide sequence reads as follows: TGTGCCTGGAGTGTGGGGCAGGGGGGACAGCCCCAGCATTTT.